The 24 T cell receptor beta chains reported below all come from one sample, sequenced in a study of T cells in localized non-small cell lung cancer. Sequencing used immunoSEQ multiplex PCR; TCRdb keeps in-frame clones, though not all of them. The table records around 5,300 clones, 30% to 40% of them present only once. This material consisted of lung tumor tissue, taken before any cancer treatment. The receptors were gathered from a female donor of 60 years or more with stage I lung adenocarcinoma.

This clone was seen a handful of times. The CDR3 region is CAIDQDQGQGAPYGYTF. CDR3 DNA: TGTGCCATCGACCAGGATCAAGGGCAGGGGGCCCCCTATGGCTACACCTTC. The rearrangement joins TRBV6-8 to TRBJ1-2; 8 bases match TRBD1. Per the germline V gene, CDR1 is MNHGY and CDR2 is SAAAGT. The CDR3 is made up of 17 amino acids. The V and J ends lost 10 bases and 4 bases, in that order; junction bases with no gene match: 20.

This clone is classed as medium-sized. The chain is built from TRBV11-3 and TRBJ1-2, with TRBD1 matching 8 bases. Unmatched junction bases numbered 14, after V lost 2 bases and J lost 6 bases. The CDR3 is 17 residues long. From germline, CDR1 is SGHNT and CDR2 YENEEA. Here the CDR3 reads CASSLFSQGAAADGYTF. CDR3 DNA: TGTGCCAGCAGCTTATTTTCCCAGGGGGCTGCTGCGGATGGCTACACCTTC.

The table lists this clone with a few counts. The V gene is TRBV11-3, the J gene TRBJ2-5; perhaps TRBD2 as D (7 bases). This CDR3 has 15 residues. Trimming pared 5 bases from V and 5 bases from J, leaving 18 bases between. Germline lookup yields CDR1 SGHNT and CDR2 YENEEA. CDR3 DNA sequence: TGTGCCAGCAGCCCGCAAACGGGGGGCTGGGAGACCCAGTACTTC. This codes for CASSPQTGGWETQYF. Full variable domain (missing parts from reference TRBV11-3 and TRBJ2-5): EAGVVQSPRYKIIEKKQPVAFWCNPISGHNTLYWYLQNLGQGPELLIRYENEEAVDDSQLPKDRFSAERLKGVDSTLKIQPAELGDSAVYLCASSPQTGGWETQYFGPGTRLLVL.

This clone showed up just a few times. The chain uses TRBV6-8 and TRBJ1-2; maybe TRBD1 (5 bases). Germline V gene lookup returns CDR1 MNHGY and CDR2 SAAAGT. V gave up 0 bases and J gave up 3 bases, with 20 bases separating them. The CDR3 length is 18 residues. CDR3 in DNA: TGTGCCAGCAGTTACTCAATCTCCGCGTCGGCAGGGCACTATGGCTACACCTTC. This encodes CASSYSISASAGHYGYTF.

By share, this clone ranks as medium-sized. V gene TRBV11-3 combines with J gene TRBJ1-1; TRBD1 aligns across 7 bases. Per germline, CDR1 SGHNT and CDR2 YENEEA. The trim removed 5 bases at V and 0 bases at J, leaving 3 bases unmatched. CDR3 length: 14 residues. The chain's CDR3 is CASSRGQLNTEAFF. CDR3 sequence (DNA): TGTGCCAGCAGCCGGGGACAGTTGAACACTGAAGCTTTCTTT. Using reference TRBV11-3 and TRBJ1-1 for the parts outside the CDR3, the full variable domain is EAGVVQSPRYKIIEKKQPVAFWCNPISGHNTLYWYLQNLGQGPELLIRYENEEAVDDSQLPKDRFSAERLKGVDSTLKIQPAELGDSAVYLCASSRGQLNTEAFFGQGTRLTVV.

This clone was seen a handful of times. The chain links TRBV11-1 to TRBJ2-3; D gene unclear. The CDR3 consists of 14 residues. With 1 base removed from V and 2 bases from J, the gap between germline ends came to 7 bases. CDR1 and CDR2 (germline): SGHAT, FQDESV (reference sequence). This CDR3 reads CASSLVAFTDTQYF. In DNA form, the CDR3 reads TGTGCCAGCAGCTTAGTGGCATTCACAGATACGCAGTATTTT.

This chain joins TRBV9 and TRBJ1-6, with 7 nucleotides matching TRBD1. V lost 3 bases, J lost 10 bases, and 10 bases stayed unmatched. The CDR3 extends over 15 amino acids. Germline-derived CDR1 and CDR2 are SGDLS and YYNGEE. CDR3 amino acids: CASSAQTGYQSPLHF. In DNA form, the CDR3 reads TGTGCCAGCAGCGCCCAGACAGGGTATCAATCACCCCTCCACTTT.

The chain employs TRBV5-1 and TRBJ2-1, with a weak D call TRBD1 (5 bases). The CDR3 has 15 amino acids. Trimming stripped 0 bases from V and 7 bases from J, with 14 bases between. The germline gives CDR1 SGHRS, CDR2 YFSETQ. The CDR3 DNA reads as TGCGCCAGCAGCTTGGAAGGGGCTTTTAAAAATGAGCAGTTCTTC. It encodes CASSLEGAFKNEQFF.

The chain links TRBV19 to TRBJ2-5; 9 nucleotides line up with TRBD2. Germline V CDR1 and CDR2: LNHDA, SQIVND (reference sequence). V trimming: 6 bases; J trimming: 5 bases; junction bases outside the gene matches: 7. This CDR3 is built from 14 residues. The CDR3 protein is CASSQAGGGETQYF. For the CDR3, the DNA is TGTGCCAGTAGCCAAGCGGGGGGCGGGGAGACCCAGTACTTC.

V usage is TRBV11-3 and J usage is TRBJ1-1, with D possibly being TRBD1 (5 bases). The CDR3 loop spans 14 amino acids. Trimming left V 2 bases short and J 1 base short, with 8 bases between. In germline, CDR1 is SGHNT, CDR2 YENEEA. The chain's CDR3 is CASSLNTGNTEAFF. The CDR3 nucleotides are TGTGCCAGCAGCTTAAATACAGGGAACACTGAAGCTTTCTTT.

The chain joins TRBV29-1 to TRBJ1-1; D is unresolved. This CDR3 spans 12 amino acids. The germline V gene has CDR1 SQVTM and CDR2 ANQGSEA. Trimming stripped 4 bases from V and 0 bases from J, with 6 bases between. CDR3 in amino acids: CSVGGMNTEAFF. The DNA for the CDR3 is TGCAGCGTTGGTGGGATGAACACTGAAGCTTTCTTT. The full variable domain, in which reference TRBV29-1 and TRBJ1-1 provide the parts outside the CDR3, is SAVISQKPSRDICQRGTSLTIQCQVDSQVTMMFWYRQQPGQSLTLIATANQGSEATYESGFVIDKFPISRPNLTFSTLTVSNMSPEDSSIYLCSVGGMNTEAFFGQGTRLTVV.

This clone was seen once. The chain employs TRBV19 and TRBJ2-2; possible D gene TRBD1, 6 bases. Germline CDR1 LNHDA, CDR2 SQIVND (reference sequence). V was clipped by 7 bases and J by 1 base, with 13 bases between them. The CDR3 is made up of 15 amino acids. DNA of the CDR3: TGTGCCAGTACCGCCGGACAGTGGAACACCGGGGAGCTGTTTTTT. Protein product: CASTAGQWNTGELFF.

This rearrangement joins TRBV10-2 to TRBJ1-2; D is unclear. This CDR3 has 14 residues. Trimming pared 0 bases from V and 4 bases from J, leaving 9 bases between. Germline-derived CDR1 and CDR2 are WSHSY and SAAADI. CDR3 in amino acids: CASSESRSVYGYTF. In nucleotides, the CDR3 is TGCGCCAGCAGTGAGTCGAGGTCAGTCTATGGCTACACCTTC.

This clone has more than one count but fewer than ten. The CDR3, as DNA: TGTGCCAGCAGTGAAGTAGTGAGGTTATGGACTAGCGGGGATTTAAACACCGGGGAGCTGTTTTTT. Protein product: CASSEVVRLWTSGDLNTGELFF. The chain uses TRBV6-1 and TRBJ2-2; 12 bases map to TRBD2. This CDR3 is built from 22 residues. Germline lookup yields CDR1 MNHNS and CDR2 SASEGT. The V gene end was trimmed by 1 base and the J gene end by 2 bases; junction bases not matched to a gene: 17.

This clone was detected only a few times. CDR3: CASKGPGASVNNEQFF. CDR3 nucleotides: TGTGCCAGTAAGGGCCCCGGCGCTAGCGTAAACAATGAGCAGTTCTTC. This chain links TRBV19 with TRBJ2-1; perhaps TRBD2 as D (6 bases). Between the trimmed V and J ends, which lost 7 bases and 5 bases, there was a span of 21 bases. The germline V gene encodes CDR1 LNHDA and CDR2 SQIVND (reference sequence). The CDR3 runs to 16 residues.

The V and J genes are TRBV19 and TRBJ1-1; D possibly corresponds to TRBD1 (5 bases). V lost 4 bases to trimming and J lost 0 bases, with 12 bases between them. Germline CDR1 is LNHDA and CDR2 is SQIVND (reference sequence). The CDR3 totals 15 residues. The CDR3 loop is CASSNWDSLNTEAFF. The CDR3 DNA reads TGTGCCAGTAGTAATTGGGACTCTCTGAACACTGAAGCTTTCTTT.

This clone was seen only a few times. The chain combines TRBV28 with TRBJ1-2; D might be TRBD1 (5 bases). CDR3 length equals 14 residues. Germline V CDR1 and CDR2: MDHEN, SYDVKM. The V gene lost 2 bases and the J gene lost 4 bases, with 11 bases spanning the gap. DNA for the CDR3: TGTGCCAGCAGTTTAGCCGGGGCCGGCTATGGCTACACCTTC. Translation: CASSLAGAGYGYTF.

This clone showed up just a few times. This chain connects TRBV5-1 to TRBJ1-1, with TRBD1 as a possible D gene (6 bases). Germline-derived CDR1 and CDR2 are SGHRS and YFSETQ. The CDR3 extends over 14 amino acids. The V gene lost 4 bases and the J gene lost 1 base, with 11 bases spanning the gap. Here the CDR3 DNA reads TGCGCCAGCAGCGCGGACAGCCGGAACACTGAAGCTTTCTTT. Residues: CASSADSRNTEAFF.

This clone has a handful of counts. This sequence joins TRBV11-3 and TRBJ2-5; 8 nucleotides match TRBD2. J lost 4 bases, V lost 5 bases, and 6 bases had no gene match. CDR1 is SGHNT, CDR2 YENEEA, per germline. The CDR3 contains 14 residues. The chain's CDR3 is CASSPGLEGETQYF. The CDR3 DNA sequence: TGTGCCAGCAGCCCGGGACTAGAGGGAGAGACCCAGTACTTC. The variable domain in full, with the rest retrieved from reference TRBV11-3 and TRBJ2-5, is EAGVVQSPRYKIIEKKQPVAFWCNPISGHNTLYWYLQNLGQGPELLIRYENEEAVDDSQLPKDRFSAERLKGVDSTLKIQPAELGDSAVYLCASSPGLEGETQYFGPGTRLLVL.

This clone has just one count. The chain uses TRBV29-1 and TRBJ1-1; D is possibly TRBD1 (5 bases). Germline CDR1 reads SQVTM; CDR2 reads ANQGSEA. V was cut by 7 bases and J by 1 base, with 13 bases left in between. The CDR3 sequence is 13 residues long. The CDR3 loop reads CSAQGWSNTEAFF. The CDR3, as DNA: TGCAGCGCCCAGGGTTGGTCGAACACTGAAGCTTTCTTT.

This clone was seen a handful of times. The V gene is TRBV6-8, the J gene TRBJ2-2, with 8 bases identical to TRBD1. The V and J ends lost 2 bases and 5 bases, in that order; junction bases with no gene match: 7. The CDR3 loop spans 16 amino acids. Per germline, CDR1 MNHGY and CDR2 SAAAGT. The CDR3 loop is CASSYTDRAETGELFF. The CDR3 nucleotides read TGTGCCAGCAGTTACACGGACAGGGCAGAGACCGGGGAGCTGTTTTTT.

The chain has TRBV9 and TRBJ1-4; TRBD1 agrees at 9 bases. V shed 7 bases and J 8 bases; nucleotides not matched to a gene: 9. Germline V CDR1 and CDR2: SGDLS, YYNGEE. This CDR3 comprises 14 residues. The CDR3 sequence: CASGSSGTGEKLFF. CDR3 sequence (DNA): TGTGCCAGCGGGTCCTCCGGGACAGGGGAAAAACTGTTTTTT.

The chain uses TRBV11-3 and TRBJ2-5; D may correspond to TRBD1 or TRBD2 (5 bases each). The CDR3 has 15 amino acids. V was clipped by 5 bases and J by 4 bases, with 17 bases between them. In germline, CDR1 is SGHNT, CDR2 YENEEA. CDR3 loop: CASSRQVGAGETQYF. In nucleotides, the CDR3 is TGTGCCAGCAGCCGGCAAGTAGGGGCGGGAGAGACCCAGTACTTC.

This chain links TRBV30 with TRBJ1-2; no clear D. This CDR3 region has 12 residues. Germline CDR1 and CDR2: GTSNPN and SVGIG (reference sequence). The germline V and J ends were trimmed by 0 bases and 7 bases, with 9 bases remaining between them. Here the CDR3 reads CAWSVQVPGYTF. The CDR3 DNA is TGTGCCTGGAGTGTACAAGTACCTGGCTACACCTTC.